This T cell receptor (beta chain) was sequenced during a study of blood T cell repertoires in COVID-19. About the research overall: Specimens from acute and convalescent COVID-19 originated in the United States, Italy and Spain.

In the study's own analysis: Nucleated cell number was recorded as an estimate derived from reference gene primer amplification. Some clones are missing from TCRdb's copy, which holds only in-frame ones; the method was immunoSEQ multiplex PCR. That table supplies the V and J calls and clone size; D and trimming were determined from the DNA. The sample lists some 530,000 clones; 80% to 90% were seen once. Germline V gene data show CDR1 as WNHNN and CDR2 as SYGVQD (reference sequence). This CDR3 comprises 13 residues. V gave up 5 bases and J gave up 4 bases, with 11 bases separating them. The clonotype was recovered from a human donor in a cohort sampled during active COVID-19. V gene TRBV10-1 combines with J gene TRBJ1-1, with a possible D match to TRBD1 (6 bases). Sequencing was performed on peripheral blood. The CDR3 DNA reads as TGCGCCAGCAGTCCCAGGGGTGGCACTGAAGCTTTCTTT. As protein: CASSPRGGTEAFF.